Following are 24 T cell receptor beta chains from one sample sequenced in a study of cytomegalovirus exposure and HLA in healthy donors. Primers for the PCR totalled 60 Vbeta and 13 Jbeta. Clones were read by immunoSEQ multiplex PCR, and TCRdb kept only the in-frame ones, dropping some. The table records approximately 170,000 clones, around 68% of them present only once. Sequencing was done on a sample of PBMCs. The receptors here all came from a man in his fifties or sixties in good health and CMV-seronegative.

CDR3 bases: TGTGCCAGCAGTTACTCAGTAGCGGGGGGGCGCTATGAGCAGTTCTTC. Protein sequence: CASSYSVAGGRYEQFF. The chain couples TRBV6-5 to TRBJ2-1; 11 nucleotides match TRBD2. J gave up 8 bases and V 0 bases, and 6 bases lay outside the gene matches. This CDR3 comprises 16 residues. Germline CDR1 and CDR2: MNHEY and SVGAGI.

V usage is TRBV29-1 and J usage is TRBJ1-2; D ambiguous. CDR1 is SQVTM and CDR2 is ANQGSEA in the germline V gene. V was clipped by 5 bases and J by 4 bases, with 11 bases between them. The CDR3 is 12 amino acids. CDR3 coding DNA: TGCAGCGTTCAATCGGGAGGCTATGGCTACACCTTC. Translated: CSVQSGGYGYTF.

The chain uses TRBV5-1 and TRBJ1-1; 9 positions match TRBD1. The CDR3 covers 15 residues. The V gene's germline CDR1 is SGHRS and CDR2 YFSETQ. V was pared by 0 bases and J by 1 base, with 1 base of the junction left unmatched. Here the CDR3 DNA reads TGCGCCAGCAGCTTGGCGACAGGGGGGAACACTGAAGCTTTCTTT. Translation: CASSLATGGNTEAFF.

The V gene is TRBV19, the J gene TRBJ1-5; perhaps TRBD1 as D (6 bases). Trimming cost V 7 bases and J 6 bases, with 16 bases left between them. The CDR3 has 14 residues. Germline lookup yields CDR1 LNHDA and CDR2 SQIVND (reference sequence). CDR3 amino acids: CASTMGTHIQPQHF. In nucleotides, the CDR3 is TGTGCCAGTACCATGGGGACACACATTCAGCCCCAGCATTTT.

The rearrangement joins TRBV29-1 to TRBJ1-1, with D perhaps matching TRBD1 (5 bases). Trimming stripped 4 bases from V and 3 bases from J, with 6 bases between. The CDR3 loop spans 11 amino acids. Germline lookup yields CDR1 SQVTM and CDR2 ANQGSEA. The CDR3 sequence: CSVVGDTEAFF. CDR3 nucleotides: TGCAGCGTTGTAGGGGACACTGAAGCTTTCTTT.

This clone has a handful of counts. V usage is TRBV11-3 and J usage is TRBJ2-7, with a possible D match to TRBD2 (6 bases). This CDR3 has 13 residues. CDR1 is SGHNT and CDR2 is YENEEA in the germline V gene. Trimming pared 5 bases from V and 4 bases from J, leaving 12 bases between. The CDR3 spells CASSGGEGYEQYF. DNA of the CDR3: TGTGCCAGCAGCGGCGGGGAAGGGTACGAGCAGTACTTC.

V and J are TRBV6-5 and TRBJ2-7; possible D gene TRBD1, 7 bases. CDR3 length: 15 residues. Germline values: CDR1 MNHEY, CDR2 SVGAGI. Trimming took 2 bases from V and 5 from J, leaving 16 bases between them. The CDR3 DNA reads TGTGCCAGCAGTTACAGGGGGCTAGCGTTCGACGAGCAGTACTTC. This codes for CASSYRGLAFDEQYF.

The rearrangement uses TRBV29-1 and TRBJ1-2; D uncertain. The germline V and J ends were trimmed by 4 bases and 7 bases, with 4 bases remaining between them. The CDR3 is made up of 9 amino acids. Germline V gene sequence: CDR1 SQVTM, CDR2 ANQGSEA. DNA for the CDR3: TGCAGCGTTGGAGGTGGCTACACCTTC. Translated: CSVGGGYTF.

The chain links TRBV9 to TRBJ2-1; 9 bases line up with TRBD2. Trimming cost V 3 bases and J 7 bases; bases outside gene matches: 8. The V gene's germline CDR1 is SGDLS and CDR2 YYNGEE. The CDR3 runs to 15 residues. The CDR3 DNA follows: TGTGCCAGCAGCGCCGCGGGGGGGCAAGGGAATGAGCAGTTCTTC. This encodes CASSAAGGQGNEQFF.

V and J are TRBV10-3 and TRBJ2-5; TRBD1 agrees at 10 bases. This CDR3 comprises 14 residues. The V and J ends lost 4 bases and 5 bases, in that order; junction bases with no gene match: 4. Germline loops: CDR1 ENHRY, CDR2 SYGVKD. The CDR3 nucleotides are TGTGCCATCAGTGGGGGACAGGGGCTGGAGACCCAGTACTTC. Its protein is CAISGGQGLETQYF.

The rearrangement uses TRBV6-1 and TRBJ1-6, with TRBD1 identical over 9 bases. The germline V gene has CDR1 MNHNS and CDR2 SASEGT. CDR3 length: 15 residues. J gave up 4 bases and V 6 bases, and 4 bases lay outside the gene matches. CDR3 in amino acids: CASRGDRAYNSPLHF. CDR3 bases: TGTGCCAGCAGGGGGGACAGGGCATATAATTCACCCCTCCACTTT.

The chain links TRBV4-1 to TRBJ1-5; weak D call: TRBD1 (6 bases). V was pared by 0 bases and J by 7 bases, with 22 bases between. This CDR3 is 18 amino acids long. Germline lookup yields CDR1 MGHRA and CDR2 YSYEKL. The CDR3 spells CASSQDPGSQGFGQPQHF. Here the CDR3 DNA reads TGCGCCAGCAGCCAAGATCCCGGAAGCCAGGGGTTCGGCCAGCCCCAGCATTTT.

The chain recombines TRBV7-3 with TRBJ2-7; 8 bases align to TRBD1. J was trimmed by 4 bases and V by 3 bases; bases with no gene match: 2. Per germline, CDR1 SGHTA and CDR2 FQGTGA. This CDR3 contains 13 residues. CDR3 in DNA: TGTGCCAGCAGCTTCGGACAGGGATACGAGCAGTACTTC. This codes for CASSFGQGYEQYF.

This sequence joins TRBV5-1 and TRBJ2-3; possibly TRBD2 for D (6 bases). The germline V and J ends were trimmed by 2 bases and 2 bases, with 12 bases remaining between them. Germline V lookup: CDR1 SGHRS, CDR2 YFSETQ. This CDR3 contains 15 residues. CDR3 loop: CASSFGAGPTDTQYF. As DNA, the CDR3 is TGCGCCAGCAGCTTCGGGGCGGGGCCCACAGATACGCAGTATTTT.

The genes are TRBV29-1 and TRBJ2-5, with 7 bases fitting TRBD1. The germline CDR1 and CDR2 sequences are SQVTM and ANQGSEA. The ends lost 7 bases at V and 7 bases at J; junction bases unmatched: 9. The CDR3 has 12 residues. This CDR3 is CSALGQVATQYF. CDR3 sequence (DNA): TGCAGCGCCCTCGGACAGGTGGCGACCCAGTACTTC.

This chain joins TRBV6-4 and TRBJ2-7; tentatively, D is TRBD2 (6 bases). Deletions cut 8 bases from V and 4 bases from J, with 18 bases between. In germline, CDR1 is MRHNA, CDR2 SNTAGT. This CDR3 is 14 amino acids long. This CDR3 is CASPRGDSSYEQYF. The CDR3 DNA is TGTGCCAGCCCCCGCGGGGACTCATCGTACGAGCAGTACTTC.

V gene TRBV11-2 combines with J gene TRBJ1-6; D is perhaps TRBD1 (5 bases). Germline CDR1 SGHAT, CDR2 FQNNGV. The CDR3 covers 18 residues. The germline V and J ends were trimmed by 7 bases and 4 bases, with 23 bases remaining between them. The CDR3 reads CASTAWGDAGLYNSPLHF. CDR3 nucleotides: TGTGCCAGCACCGCCTGGGGGGATGCGGGCCTTTATAATTCACCCCTCCACTTT. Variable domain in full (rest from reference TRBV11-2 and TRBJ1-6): EAGVAQSPRYKIIEKRQSVAFWCNPISGHATLYWYQQILGQGPKLLIQFQNNGVVDDSQLPKDRFSAERLKGVDSTLKIQPAKLEDSAVYLCASTAWGDAGLYNSPLHFGNGTRLTVT.

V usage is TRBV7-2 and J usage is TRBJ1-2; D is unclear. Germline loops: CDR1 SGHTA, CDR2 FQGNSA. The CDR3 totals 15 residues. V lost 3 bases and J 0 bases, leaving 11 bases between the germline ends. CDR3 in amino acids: CASSFDRLANYGYTF. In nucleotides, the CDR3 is TGTGCCAGCAGCTTTGACCGCCTAGCTAACTATGGCTACACCTTC.

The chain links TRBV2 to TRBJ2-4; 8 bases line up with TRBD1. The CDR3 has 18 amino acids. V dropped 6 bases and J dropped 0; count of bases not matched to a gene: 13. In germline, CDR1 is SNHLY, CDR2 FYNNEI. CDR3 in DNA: TGTGCCAGCAGCTTCAGGGGGCAGGGGACTCTAGCCAAAAACATTCAGTACTTC. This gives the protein CASSFRGQGTLAKNIQYF. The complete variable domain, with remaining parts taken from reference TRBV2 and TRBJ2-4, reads EPEVTQTPSHQVTQMGQEVILRCVPISNHLYFYWYRQILGQKVEFLVSFYNNEISEKSEIFDDQFSVERPDGSNFTLKIRSTKLEDSAMYFCASSFRGQGTLAKNIQYFGAGTRLSVL.

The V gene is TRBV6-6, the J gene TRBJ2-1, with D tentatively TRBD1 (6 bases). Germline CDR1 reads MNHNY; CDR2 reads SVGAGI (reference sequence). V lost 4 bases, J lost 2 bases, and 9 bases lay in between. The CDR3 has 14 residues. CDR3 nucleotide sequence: TGTGCCAGCAGTTTTCGGGACACCTACAATGAGCAGTTCTTC. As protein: CASSFRDTYNEQFF.

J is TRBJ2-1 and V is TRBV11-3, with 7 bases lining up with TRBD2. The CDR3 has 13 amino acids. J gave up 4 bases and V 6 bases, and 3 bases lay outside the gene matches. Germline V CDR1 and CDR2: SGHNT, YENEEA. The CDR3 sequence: CASSLGLYNEQFF. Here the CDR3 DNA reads TGTGCCAGCAGTCTGGGACTATACAATGAGCAGTTCTTC.

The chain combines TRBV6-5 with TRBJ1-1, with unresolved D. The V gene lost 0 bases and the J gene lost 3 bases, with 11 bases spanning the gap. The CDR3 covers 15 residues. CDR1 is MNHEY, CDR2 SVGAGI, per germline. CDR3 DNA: TGTGCCAGCAGTTACTCGCAAGGGCGGGACACTGAAGCTTTCTTT. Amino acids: CASSYSQGRDTEAFF.

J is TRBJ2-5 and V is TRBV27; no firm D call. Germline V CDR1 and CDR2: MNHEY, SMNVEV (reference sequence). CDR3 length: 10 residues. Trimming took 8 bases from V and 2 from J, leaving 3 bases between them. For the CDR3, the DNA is TGTGCCAGCCCGCAAGAGACCCAGTACTTC. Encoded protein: CASPQETQYF.

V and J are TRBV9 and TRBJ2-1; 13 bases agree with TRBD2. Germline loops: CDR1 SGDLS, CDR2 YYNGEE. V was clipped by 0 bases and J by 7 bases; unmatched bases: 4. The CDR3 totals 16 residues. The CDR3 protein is CASSVGLAGGQNEQFF. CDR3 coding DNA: TGTGCCAGCAGCGTAGGACTAGCGGGGGGTCAAAATGAGCAGTTCTTC.